This T cell receptor beta chain was sequenced during a study of T cells expressing NK-cell markers. Germline V gene lookup returns CDR1 SGHRS and CDR2 YFSETQ. The CDR3 is made up of 13 amino acids. General observations from the study: Clarity on HCMV specificity was lacking for the expanded NKG2C+ T cell clones.

As to this clonotype: The antigen is unknown.

Researchers built TCR beta cDNA using 5'RACE template switching with UMIs. Using the 5' RACE reads, TCRdb records one entry per CDR3 protein without DNA. The listing records about 300,000 distinct CDR3 sequences. This receptor was identified in a woman between 18 and 70 years old in good health. V usage is TRBV5-1 and J usage is TRBJ1-6. The material sequenced was blood T cells: a sorted CD56 or NKG2C T cell subset, CD4+ or CD8+ T cells, or bulk PBMC T cells (not recorded which). The CDR3 region is CASSLAGFSPLHF.